This is a list of T cell receptor beta chains from one sample in a study of blood T cell repertoires in COVID-19. Repertoires were generated with immunoSEQ multiplex PCR, while TCRdb's copy carries only in-frame clones and drops some. The data hold 150,000 to 200,000 clones, with around 88% observed a single time. Sequencing was done on a sample of peripheral blood. Receptor source: a human donor in a cohort sampled during active COVID-19. Each CDR3 is given with its conserved first and last residue.

j_call | v_call | cdr3_aa
TRBJ1-2 | TRBV5-6 | CASSDGPTTNYGYTF
TRBJ1-2 | TRBV28 | CASSPGGWDYGYTF
TRBJ2-5 | TRBV5-1 | CASSLQGARETQYF
TRBJ1-1 | TRBV30 | CAWRAGNTEAFF
TRBJ1-2 | TRBV7-9 | CASSSPGQEIIYGYTF
TRBJ2-7 | TRBV30 | CAWSPMTGGLEQYF
TRBJ1-3 | TRBV5-6 | CASSPGAGWASGNTIYF
TRBJ2-7 | TRBV19 | CASSMSGLAGIEQYF
TRBJ1-1 | TRBV2 | CASSLRLTEAFF
TRBJ2-7 | TRBV28 | CASSVSSYEQYF
TRBJ1-3 | TRBV6-5 | CASTTGSSGNTIYF
TRBJ2-5 | TRBV3-1/TRBV3-2 | CASSRWKKREGLETQYF
TRBJ1-5 | TRBV6-1 | CASSEAGGSNQPQHF
TRBJ1-2 | TRBV18 | CASSPKTGGDGYTF
TRBJ2-1 | TRBV5-4 | CASGPGLAGGSNEQFF
TRBJ2-2 | TRBV7-8 | CASSTRRTGDTGELFF
TRBJ2-7 | TRBV9 | CASSAATSGTYYEQYF
TRBJ2-7 | TRBV5-1 | CASSLALGTGGGYEQYF
TRBJ2-1 | TRBV30 | CAWRRQGGRGYNEQFF
TRBJ2-3 | TRBV10-1 | CASSSDRHSTDTQYF
TRBJ2-3 | TRBV7-9 | CASSSRHQSTDTQYF
TRBJ2-7 | TRBV2 | CASSVTGGGYEQYF
TRBJ2-2 | TRBV10-3 | CAISESAGGSNTGELFF
TRBJ2-7 | TRBV10-3 | CAIKGSVTYEQYF
TRBJ2-6 | TRBV28 | CASSLQGSLSGANVLTF
TRBJ2-7 | TRBV5-4 | CASSSGTAVSYEQYF
TRBJ2-1 | TRBV5-8 | CASSLRTGDIRNEQFF
TRBJ1-2 | TRBV7-2 | CASSQTGGGYGYTF
TRBJ2-7 | TRBV4-3 | CASSQDRGSYEQYF
TRBJ2-1 | TRBV11-1 | CASSLGQWINYNEQFF
TRBJ2-1 | TRBV7-6 | CASSQSGGANNEQFF
TRBJ1-4 | TRBV3-1/TRBV3-2 | CASSQDWVRVEKLFF
TRBJ2-7 | TRBV6-1 | CASSDPRRVPYEQYF
TRBJ1-5 | TRBV30 | CAWSQGVEQPQHF
TRBJ2-7 | TRBV6-2/TRBV6-3 | CASSRRTSGAVYEQYF
TRBJ2-2 | TRBV7-8 | CASSSSGRVGELFF
TRBJ2-7 | TRBV11-1 | CASSYRRDRGREQYF
TRBJ2-3 | TRBV3-1/TRBV3-2 | CASSQEGNLGDTQYF
TRBJ2-7 | TRBV27 | CASSLSPGAHEQYF
TRBJ1-1 | TRBV2 | CASSNRVMNTEAFF
TRBJ2-2 | TRBV9 | CASSVAPWGLDPGELFF
TRBJ1-5 | TRBV6-5 | CASSQGHSNQPQHF
TRBJ1-1 | TRBV7-2 | CASSLVGQGRRAFF
TRBJ2-7 | TRBV6-5 | CASSFSAEQYF
TRBJ2-7 | TRBV5-1 | CASSPLGTSNSYEQYF
TRBJ2-1 | TRBV12-5 | CASGLVGTAYNEQFF
TRBJ2-6 | TRBV25-1 | CASSPLSGANVLTF
TRBJ2-5 | TRBV3-1/TRBV3-2 | CASSQGLNSETQYF
TRBJ1-2 | TRBV2 | CASSETGNYGYTF
TRBJ1-4 | TRBV12-3/TRBV12-4 | CASSLSEELFF
TRBJ2-7 | TRBV3-1/TRBV3-2 | CASSPAGTGGFQLGEQYF
TRBJ2-2 | TRBV7-3 | CASSLTGLAGAYFSGELFF
TRBJ1-1 | TRBV6-2/TRBV6-3 | CASSNRENTEAFF
TRBJ2-5 | TRBV6-5 | CASSSFSSEGVGQYF
TRBJ1-1 | TRBV10-3 | CAISDPANRGRTEAFF